The 4 T cell receptor beta chains below all came from one sample that was sequenced in a study of T cell responses to AZD1222 COVID-19 vaccine. Sequencing was performed with immunoSEQ multiplex PCR; in TCRdb, only in-frame clones are kept and a portion is missing. The sample consists of 70,000 to 90,000 clones, approximately 82% of them appearing once. The specimen was peripheral blood, collected on day 0 of AZD1222 vaccination. These receptors all come from an adult in good health.

The V gene is TRBV20-1, the J gene TRBJ1-5; D is ambiguous. The CDR3 has 15 amino acids. The germline V gene encodes CDR1 DFQATT and CDR2 SNEGSKA (reference sequence). V lost 3 bases, J lost 0 bases, and 12 bases lay in between. CDR3 residues: CSASRSSGSNQPQHF. The CDR3 bases are TGCAGTGCTAGTCGCAGCAGCGGTAGCAATCAGCCCCAGCATTTT.

The chain has TRBV27 and TRBJ2-2; 12 bases line up with TRBD2. This CDR3 is built from 16 residues. V shed 2 bases, J shed 5 bases, and the junction held 3 bases outside the gene matches. Per the germline V gene, CDR1 is MNHEY and CDR2 is SMNVEV (reference sequence). In nucleotides, the CDR3 is TGTGCCAGCAGTTTAAGACTAGCGGGGGCAACCGGGGAGCTGTTTTTT. Amino acid sequence: CASSLRLAGATGELFF.

In regard to this clone: The same CDR3 arises from other DNA sequences in this sample as well. The V call is TRBV7-9, the J call TRBJ2-2; 9 nucleotides agree with TRBD2. CDR1 and CDR2 from the germline V gene are SEHNR and FQNEAQ (reference sequence). V shed 6 bases, J shed 1 base, and the junction held 3 bases outside the gene matches. CDR3 size: 15 residues. CDR3 sequence: CASSRLAVNTGELFF. CDR3 nucleotides: TGTGCCAGCAGTAGACTAGCGGTGAACACCGGGGAGCTGTTTTTT.

This rearrangement joins TRBV7-6 to TRBJ2-2; 8 bases align to TRBD2. CDR1 and CDR2 from the germline V gene are SGHVS and FNYEAQ. The junction had 7 bases not matched to a gene; V was cut back by 5 bases and J by 5 bases. The CDR3 loop spans 15 amino acids. The CDR3 region is CASSASGSKTGELFF. For the CDR3, the DNA is TGTGCCAGCAGCGCGAGCGGGAGTAAGACCGGGGAGCTGTTTTTT.